One sample yielded the 2 T cell receptor beta chains listed below, sequenced in a study of shared clonotypes between healthy human individuals. Terminally differentiated effector memory CD45RA+ cells were excluded by CCR7 positive selection of CD45RO-negative cells. Clones were sequenced by immunoSEQ multiplex PCR, and TCRdb holds only the in-frame ones, with some missing. The repertoire has about 870,000 clones, roughly 92% of them found once; the top ten carry under 30%. The sequenced sample consisted of naive CD8+ T cells sorted from blood. The receptors were sampled from a man aged 25-45 years in good health.

The chain links TRBV7-9 to TRBJ2-1; D call uncertain. The CDR3 is made up of 17 amino acids. CDR1 and CDR2 (germline): SEHNR, FQNEAQ (reference sequence). V lost 3 bases, J lost 2 bases, and 17 bases lay in between. The CDR3 bases are TGTGCCAGCAGCTTCCATGGAGCAAGCAGCGCCTACAATGAGCAGTTCTTC. It translates to CASSFHGASSAYNEQFF.

This rearrangement joins TRBV27 to TRBJ2-7; TRBD1 is a possible D gene (5 bases). CDR1 is MNHEY and CDR2 is SMNVEV in the germline V gene (reference sequence). Trimming took 7 bases from V and 3 from J, leaving 10 bases between them. The CDR3 extends over 12 amino acids. The CDR3 DNA follows: TGTGCCAGCACTGGACACAACTACGAGCAGTACTTC. Translation: CASTGHNYEQYF.